These 29 T cell receptor beta chains were all obtained from the same sample, sequenced in a study of CD8+CD57+ T cells in acquired aplastic anemia. Profiling of TCR beta VDJ combinations and CDR3 sequences used genomic DNA as template. TCRdb passed the reads through MiXCR, listing each CDR3 protein once. The table has around 150,000 distinct CDR3 sequences, roughly 47% seen once. The source material was sorted CD4+, CD8+, or CD8+CD57+ T cells (not recorded which) from PBMCs. These TCRs come from a human donor in good health.

This clonotype was found a few times. The rearrangement joins TRBV6-1 to TRBJ2-1; no definite D call. The V gene lost 7 bases and the J gene lost 0 bases, with 10 bases spanning the gap. This CDR3 contains 14 residues. From germline, CDR1 is MNHNS and CDR2 SASEGT. The CDR3 sequence is CASKQDSSYNEQFF. CDR3 in DNA: TGTGCCAGCAAGCAGGATTCCTCCTACAATGAGCAGTTCTTC.

This clonotype was seen at least ten times. The chain couples TRBV7-3 to TRBJ1-2; 7 nucleotides agree with TRBD1. V shed 2 bases and J 4 bases; nucleotides not matched to a gene: 16. Germline V gene data show CDR1 as SGHTA and CDR2 as FQGTGA. The CDR3 is made up of 18 amino acids. This CDR3 is CASSLYVLGQRETYGYTF. The CDR3 DNA reads as TGTGCCAGCAGCTTATACGTGCTGGGACAGAGGGAAACCTATGGCTACACCTTC.

The rearrangement joins TRBV5-6 to TRBJ2-1, with 8 bases identical to TRBD2. The CDR3 length is 16 residues. Per germline, CDR1 SGHDT and CDR2 YYEEEE. Germline trimming cut 3 bases from V and 7 bases from J; bases unmatched to any gene: 12. DNA for the CDR3: TGTGCCAGCAGCTCCCGTAGGTTGGGACTAGGGAATGAGCAGTTCTTC. Translation gives CASSSRRLGLGNEQFF.

Points on this clonotype: The junction differs from germline at one of its ends, possibly a read error. This rearrangement joins TRBV11-2 to TRBJ2-7; 13 bases match TRBD2. Germline-derived CDR1 and CDR2 are SGHAT and FQNNGV. This CDR3 comprises 17 residues. CDR3 in DNA: TGTGCCAACAGCCCCGGACTAGCGGGAGCGGGATGGGACGAGCAGTACTTC. Its translation is CANSPGLAGAGWDEQYF.

Ten or more counts support this clonotype. This chain links TRBV19 with TRBJ1-3, with D possibly TRBD1 on 5 matching bases. The CDR3 is 15 residues long. Trimming cost V 3 bases and J 11 bases, with 20 bases left between them. CDR1 is LNHDA, CDR2 SQIVND, per germline (reference sequence). The CDR3 spells CASSIGRASGFPIYF. CDR3 in DNA: TGTGCCAGTAGTATCGGCAGGGCCTCCGGTTTTCCCATATATTTT.

V usage is TRBV10-3 and J usage is TRBJ2-1; 10 bases line up with TRBD2. The germline gives CDR1 ENHRY, CDR2 SYGVKD. The CDR3 is 15 amino acids. The J segment lost 7 bases and the V segment lost 7 bases, leaving 10 bases of the junction unmatched. The CDR3 region is CAIKPLAGDLNEQFF. CDR3 in DNA: TGTGCCATCAAACCTCTAGCGGGAGACCTTAATGAGCAGTTCTTC.

This sequence joins TRBV18 and TRBJ2-7, with 9 bases fitting TRBD2. V lost 4 bases to trimming and J lost 3 bases; unmatched junction nucleotides: 4. The CDR3 sequence is 14 residues long. Looked up from germline, CDR1 is KGHSH and CDR2 is LQKENI. CDR3 DNA: TGTGCCAGCTCACGGGCGGGAGGGGACTACGAGCAGTACTTC. Encoded protein: CASSRAGGDYEQYF.

This clonotype has at least ten counts. The chain recombines TRBV10-3 with TRBJ2-3; no definite D call. CDR1 ENHRY and CDR2 SYGVKD come from the germline V gene. Trimming took off 3 bases at V and 1 base at J, with 14 bases between the two ends. The CDR3 has 16 amino acids. The CDR3 DNA sequence: TGTGCCATCAGTGACCCCGGAGTTGTGGGCACAGATACGCAGTATTTT. As protein: CAISDPGVVGTDTQYF.

The chain recombines TRBV7-2 with TRBJ2-5; D may be TRBD2 (5 bases). Germline V gene data show CDR1 as SGHTA and CDR2 as FQGNSA. V shed 5 bases and J shed 5 bases, with 12 bases lying between them. This CDR3 spans 13 amino acids. The DNA of the CDR3 is TGTGCCAGCAGCCCAGTCAGGAGGGAGACCCAGTACTTC. Translation gives CASSPVRRETQYF.

The V and J genes are TRBV12-3 or TRBV12-4 and TRBJ1-3; D is unclear. The CDR3 is made up of 13 amino acids. Trimming left V 3 bases short and J 9 bases short, with 12 bases between. In nucleotides, the CDR3 is TGTGCCAGCAGTTTCGAGGACTGGACCACCATATATTTT. Encoded protein: CASSFEDWTTIYF.

About this clonotype: Given a much more abundant clone one base away, this may be a read error. V is TRBV30 and J is TRBJ1-6; possible D gene TRBD1, 6 bases. With 3 bases removed from V and 15 bases from J, the gap between germline ends came to 12 bases. This CDR3 is 11 amino acids long. CDR1 is GTSNPN and CDR2 is SVGIG in the germline V gene (reference sequence). Here the CDR3 DNA reads TGTGCCTGGAGCACATGGGACATCCTCCACTTT. Translation: CAWSTWDILHF.

This clonotype was seen many times. The chain employs TRBV19 and TRBJ2-3; the match to TRBD1 covers 9 bases. The CDR3 sequence is 16 residues long. Germline values: CDR1 LNHDA, CDR2 SQIVND (reference sequence). V shed 6 bases, J shed 1 base, and the junction held 8 bases outside the gene matches. The CDR3 DNA reads TGTGCCAGTAGGGGCCTATACAGGGGGCGCACAGATACGCAGTATTTT. As protein: CASRGLYRGRTDTQYF.

Many counts were recorded for this clonotype. The V and J genes are TRBV7-2 and TRBJ2-1; 8 positions agree with TRBD2. The V and J ends lost 2 bases and 8 bases, in that order; junction bases with no gene match: 8. Per germline, CDR1 SGHTA and CDR2 FQGNSA. The CDR3 runs 15 residues. The CDR3 DNA follows: TGTGCCAGCAGCTTATTCAGTAGCGGGAACTATGAGCAGTTCTTC. It translates to CASSLFSSGNYEQFF. The variable domain in full, completed from reference TRBV7-2 and TRBJ2-1, reads GAGVSQSPSNKVTEKGKDVELRCDPISGHTALYWYRQSLGQGLEFLIYFQGNSAPDKSGLPSDRFSAERTGGSVSTLTIQRTQQEDSAVYLCASSLFSSGNYEQFFGPGTRLTVL.

In regard to this clonotype: A single base separates this from a much larger clone, so it may be a read error. The CDR3 end shows no conserved phenylalanine or tryptophan, and so a read error is likely. V usage is TRBV4-1 and J usage is TRBJ2-1; D is unclear. The CDR3 is 11 amino acids. The V end was cut by 1 base, the J end by 8 bases, with 3 bases between. Germline CDR1 MGHRA, CDR2 YSYEKL. CDR3 bases: TGCGCCAGCAGCCAAGCTCATGAGCAGTTCTTA. As protein: CASSQAHEQFL.

This clonotype was found many times. The chain carries TRBV25-1 and TRBJ2-4; a weak D match, TRBD2 (5 bases). The CDR3 is 16 residues long. Deletions cut 1 base from V and 1 base from J, with 11 bases between. The germline V gene encodes CDR1 MGHDK and CDR2 SYGVNS. The CDR3, as DNA: TGTGCCAGCAGTGAATCGGGGAATAGGGCCAAAAACATTCAGTACTTC. It encodes CASSESGNRAKNIQYF.

This clonotype occurred many times. J is TRBJ2-5 and V is TRBV20-1; 7 nucleotides line up with TRBD2. CDR1 and CDR2 from the germline V gene are DFQATT and SNEGSKA (reference sequence). The CDR3 extends over 15 amino acids. After removal of 5 bases from V and 5 bases from J, the junction contained 14 bases not matched to a gene. CDR3 in amino acids: CSAPAPALGGETQYF. DNA of the CDR3: TGCAGTGCTCCCGCCCCCGCCCTGGGGGGGGAGACCCAGTACTTC.

This clonotype was seen only a few times. The V call is TRBV28, the J call TRBJ1-1; D gene uncertain. The germline V gene encodes CDR1 MDHEN and CDR2 SYDVKM. The CDR3 is 14 residues long. V lost 2 bases and J lost 1, with 8 bases in between. CDR3 protein: CASSLTDKNTEAFF. The DNA of the CDR3 is TGTGCCAGCAGTTTAACAGATAAGAACACTGAAGCTTTCTTT.

The CDR3 reads CASSVTNSNQPQHF. CDR3 nucleotides: TGCGCCAGCAGTGTTACTAATAGCAATCAGCCCCAGCATTTT. The rearrangement joins TRBV10-2 to TRBJ1-5; D is ambiguous. From germline, CDR1 is WSHSY and CDR2 SAAADI. The germline V and J ends were trimmed by 4 bases and 0 bases, with 7 bases remaining between them. The CDR3 runs to 14 residues.

This clonotype was picked up a small number of times. The chain recombines TRBV25-1 with TRBJ2-7; maybe TRBD1 (5 bases). The ends were cut back, 4 bases at V and 3 bases at J, with 7 bases in the middle. Germline lookup yields CDR1 MGHDK and CDR2 SYGVNS. This CDR3 has 12 residues. The CDR3 DNA follows: TGTGCCAGCAGTGTTCAGGGCTACGAGCAGTACTTC. Translated, it gives CASSVQGYEQYF.

Of note for this clonotype: Possible read error: a much larger clone is one base away. This chain connects TRBV6-1 to TRBJ1-5, with a weak D call TRBD1 (6 bases). CDR1 is MNHNS and CDR2 is SASEGT in the germline V gene. The CDR3 covers 15 residues. The V end was cut by 0 bases, the J end by 9 bases, with 15 bases between. The CDR3: CASSEAGAGERPQHF. CDR3 DNA: TGTGCCAGCAGTGAAGCAGGGGCAGGGGAGCGGCCCCAGCATTTT.

CDR3 sequence: CATSRLIGGDSPLHF. CDR3 DNA: TGTGCCACCAGCAGATTGATAGGGGGGGACTCACCCCTCCACTTT. The gene calls are TRBV15 and TRBJ1-6; D is perhaps TRBD1 (6 bases). V lost 2 bases to trimming and J lost 10 bases, with 15 bases between them. Germline values: CDR1 LNHNV, CDR2 YYDKDF (reference sequence). This CDR3 has 15 residues.

This clonotype was counted many times. The chain couples TRBV5-6 to TRBJ1-1; maybe TRBD1 (5 bases). This CDR3 contains 13 residues. V dropped 6 bases and J dropped 8 bases, with 17 bases sitting between them. Germline V gene sequence: CDR1 SGHDT, CDR2 YYEEEE. CDR3 loop: CASIGVPGGEAFF. Here the CDR3 DNA reads TGTGCCAGCATAGGGGTGCCAGGCGGAGAAGCTTTCTTT. Full variable domain (missing parts from reference TRBV5-6 and TRBJ1-1): DAGVTQSPTHLIKTRGQQVTLRCSPKSGHDTVSWYQQALGQGPQFIFQYYEEEERQRGNFPDRFSGHQFPNYSSELNVNALLLGDSALYLCASIGVPGGEAFFGQGTRLTVV.

The chain joins TRBV20-1 to TRBJ1-1; the D is unclear. The germline gives CDR1 DFQATT, CDR2 SNEGSKA (reference sequence). CDR3 length equals 13 residues. Trimming removed 1 base from V and 0 bases from J, with 6 bases in between. The CDR3 nucleotides read TGCAGTGCTAGAGGCCAGATGAACACTGAAGCTTTCTTT. Amino acids: CSARGQMNTEAFF.

In regard to this clonotype: A much larger clone lies one base from this, so it may be a read error. This chain links TRBV5-4 with TRBJ1-6; TRBD1 matches 12 bases. CDR3 length: 19 amino acids. Per germline, CDR1 SGHNT and CDR2 YYREEE (reference sequence). The CDR3 protein is CASSFRDRGPYSYNSPHHF. The CDR3 nucleotides are TGTGCCAGCAGCTTCCGGGACAGGGGGCCGTACTCCTATAATTCACCCCACCACTTT.

This clonotype came up a few times. The genes are TRBV5-6 and TRBJ2-3; the D gene is possibly TRBD2 (5 bases). The CDR3 runs 16 residues. Germline-derived CDR1 and CDR2 are SGHDT and YYEEEE. V lost 3 bases to trimming and J lost 5 bases, with 19 bases between them. In nucleotides, the CDR3 is TGTGCCAGCAGCTCGGGGAAAGGACCCTGGAGAGATACGCAGTATTTT. This codes for CASSSGKGPWRDTQYF.

This clonotype was counted once. This rearrangement joins TRBV25-1 to TRBJ2-5; 8 bases match TRBD2. Germline V gene data show CDR1 as MGHDK and CDR2 as SYGVNS. Trimming at V came to 4 bases and at J to 5 bases, leaving 12 bases not matched to a gene. This CDR3 spans 16 amino acids. CDR3 residues: CASSGLSSGQIETQYF. The CDR3 DNA follows: TGTGCCAGCAGTGGCCTATCTAGCGGGCAGATTGAGACCCAGTACTTC.

The chain links TRBV10-3 to TRBJ2-5, with 12 positions matching TRBD1. The CDR3 sequence is 16 residues long. CDR1 is ENHRY, CDR2 SYGVKD, per germline. V was pared by 4 bases and J by 4 bases, with 7 bases of the junction left unmatched. The CDR3 is CAISGPGQGASETQYF. CDR3 nucleotides: TGTGCCATCAGTGGGCCGGGACAGGGGGCTTCAGAGACCCAGTACTTC.

This chain links TRBV12-3 or TRBV12-4 with TRBJ1-1; D unresolved. The CDR3 is 12 residues long. Trimming left V 4 bases short and J 6 bases short, with 9 bases between. The CDR3 nucleotides read TGTGCCAGCAGTTCTGCCGATCCTGAAGCTTTCTTT. Its translation: CASSSADPEAFF.

The sample holds a few counts of this clonotype. The chain has TRBV28 and TRBJ2-7, with D unclear. This CDR3 is built from 14 residues. The V and J ends lost 7 bases and 0 bases respectively, with 13 bases between them. The V gene's germline CDR1 is MDHEN and CDR2 SYDVKM. For the CDR3, the DNA is TGTGCCAGCACCTTCCCAGGCAGCTCCTACGAGCAGTACTTC. It translates to CASTFPGSSYEQYF.